Listed below are T cell receptor beta chains from one sample, sequenced in a study of identical twins. TCRdb reprocessed the 5' RACE reads with MiXCR, giving one entry per CDR3 protein. Here the sample spans 450,000 or so distinct CDR3 sequences, approximately 14% being singletons. These data are also associated with another study on yellow fever vaccine responses in identical twins.

The sample taken for sequencing was CD4+ T cells sorted from blood. The receptors here all came from a young woman in good health. The CDR3 runs from the conserved cysteine through the conserved F or W.

V gene: TRBV4-3; CDR3 protein: CASSQDGLGSRELFF
V gene: TRBV10-3; CDR3 protein: CAITPTSGRAGSDTQYF
V gene: TRBV9; CDR3 protein: CASSGEEGYNSPLHF
V gene: TRBV7-9; CDR3 protein: CASSSSLRDEQYF
V gene: TRBV18; CDR3 protein: CASSLQRSGPTDTQYF
V gene: TRBV20-1; CDR3 protein: CSAREGGLAQETQYF
V gene: TRBV6-2/TRBV6-3; CDR3 protein: CASSRRTGGDIQYF
V gene: TRBV7-2; CDR3 protein: CASAIGIYTGELFF
V gene: TRBV6-1; CDR3 protein: CASSPTGAREAFF
V gene: TRBV5-1; CDR3 protein: CASSSNRDHPYEQYF
V gene: TRBV27; CDR3 protein: CASSSGGIGENLFF
V gene: TRBV12-3/TRBV12-4; CDR3 protein: CASSLDRGPQETQYF
V gene: TRBV29-1; CDR3 protein: CSVGQGAPYEQYF
V gene: TRBV5-6; CDR3 protein: CASSLVRGSSYNEQFF
V gene: TRBV7-9; CDR3 protein: CASSTRTGGRETQYF
V gene: TRBV11-2; CDR3 protein: CASSLDPRMHEQYF
V gene: TRBV7-8; CDR3 protein: CASSPLREGEQYF
V gene: TRBV6-1; CDR3 protein: CASSNGRTNSYEQYF
V gene: TRBV20-1; CDR3 protein: CSAPFPGTGNTEAFF
V gene: TRBV20-1; CDR3 protein: CSAVGIIPYEQYF
V gene: TRBV14; CDR3 protein: CASSQPGLAGGHEQYF
V gene: TRBV5-6; CDR3 protein: CASNPAGATEAFF
V gene: TRBV12-3/TRBV12-4; CDR3 protein: CASSRGALGTGELFF
V gene: TRBV7-9; CDR3 protein: CASSLTGSWDEQYF
V gene: TRBV5-1; CDR3 protein: CASSNPGTDTQYF
V gene: TRBV5-1; CDR3 protein: CASSLGLDRVRDFNYEQYF
V gene: TRBV18; CDR3 protein: CASSPLQGQETQYF
V gene: TRBV6-1; CDR3 protein: CASSLPGDNEQFF
V gene: TRBV6-2/TRBV6-3; CDR3 protein: CASSQTGTKYNEQFF
V gene: TRBV5-5; CDR3 protein: CASSWDSYEQYF
V gene: TRBV12-3/TRBV12-4; CDR3 protein: CASSLSPGRTQYF
V gene: TRBV2; CDR3 protein: CASRAWGDTQYF
V gene: TRBV7-9; CDR3 protein: CASSLESKNTEAFF
V gene: TRBV5-1; CDR3 protein: CASSLGQGQGQEQYF
V gene: TRBV15; CDR3 protein: CATSRVPPGTDTQYF
V gene: TRBV7-3; CDR3 protein: CASSLTPTSGGNTGELFF
V gene: TRBV9; CDR3 protein: CASSVGGGGNWAETQYF
V gene: TRBV20-1; CDR3 protein: CSATGQEGSYEQYF
V gene: TRBV24-1; CDR3 protein: CATSATGGYGANVLTF
V gene: TRBV2; CDR3 protein: CASGKREGADTQYF
V gene: TRBV7-9; CDR3 protein: CASSSGQGAREQYF
V gene: TRBV10-3; CDR3 protein: CAISGDQAYSNQPQHF
V gene: TRBV11-2; CDR3 protein: CASSLSTGGPGSYNEQFF
V gene: TRBV12-3/TRBV12-4; CDR3 protein: CASTQSGGGGFRAFF
V gene: TRBV5-1; CDR3 protein: CASSPDRGTGELFF
V gene: TRBV28; CDR3 protein: CASRYQGGDYTGELFF
V gene: TRBV12-3/TRBV12-4; CDR3 protein: CASSSRQGGSYNSPLHF
V gene: TRBV11-2; CDR3 protein: CASSPRAGAIYNEQFF
V gene: TRBV12-5; CDR3 protein: CASGLDSYGYTF
V gene: TRBV20-1; CDR3 protein: CSASDPLSETQYF
V gene: TRBV7-7; CDR3 protein: CASSPRTSGGINTGELFF
V gene: TRBV5-1; CDR3 protein: CASSPQGDYGYTF